This T cell receptor (beta chain) comes out of a study of T-cell reconstitution after alpha-beta-depleted transplantation in children. Study-level findings and limits: When one year had passed after transplant, most T-cell counts and diversity came from newly produced T cells.

The length of the CDR3 is 17 residues. Germline assignment: CDR1 SGHRS and CDR2 YFSETQ. J gave up 6 bases and V 1 base, and 13 bases lay outside the gene matches. Library preparation (for TCRbeta) was performed with unique molecular identifiers. TCRdb re-called the PCR reads with MiXCR, one entry per CDR3 protein. The top ten hold 27% of the sample, which has 440,000 or so distinct CDR3 sequences, 43% seen once. This clonotype was recorded at least ten times. The antigen remains undetermined. The clonotype was recovered from a girl aged 2 to 9 with aplastic anemia, due to receive a stem cell transplant. The V gene is TRBV5-1, the J gene TRBJ2-1, with TRBD1 matching over 7 bases. The sequencing used PBMCs, collected before TCRalphabeta/CD19-depleted stem cell transplant. In DNA, the CDR3 is TGCGCCAGCAGCTTGTACGTTTCCGGACAGGCTTTCAATGAGCAGTTCTTC. Amino acid sequence: CASSLYVSGQAFNEQFF.